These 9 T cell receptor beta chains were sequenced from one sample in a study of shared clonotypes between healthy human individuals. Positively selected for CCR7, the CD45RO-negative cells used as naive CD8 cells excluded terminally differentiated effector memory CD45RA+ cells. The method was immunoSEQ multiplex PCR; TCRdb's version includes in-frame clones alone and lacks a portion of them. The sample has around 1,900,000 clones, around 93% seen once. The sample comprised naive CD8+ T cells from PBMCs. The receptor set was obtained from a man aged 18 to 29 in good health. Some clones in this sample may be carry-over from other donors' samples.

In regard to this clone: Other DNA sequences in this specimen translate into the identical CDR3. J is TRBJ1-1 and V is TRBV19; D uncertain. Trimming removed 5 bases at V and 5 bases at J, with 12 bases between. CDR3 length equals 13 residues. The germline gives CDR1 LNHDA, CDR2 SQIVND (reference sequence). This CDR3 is CASSPRGRTEAFF. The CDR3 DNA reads TGTGCCAGTAGTCCACGAGGACGGACTGAAGCTTTCTTT.

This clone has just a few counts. This CDR3 is CASSTDSYGYTF. The CDR3 bases are TGTGCCAGTAGTACGGACAGCTATGGCTACACCTTC. V gene TRBV19 combines with J gene TRBJ1-2; the D gene is possibly TRBD1 (6 bases). The germline V gene encodes CDR1 LNHDA and CDR2 SQIVND (reference sequence). CDR3 size: 12 residues. V lost 4 bases and J 4 bases, leaving 7 bases between the germline ends.

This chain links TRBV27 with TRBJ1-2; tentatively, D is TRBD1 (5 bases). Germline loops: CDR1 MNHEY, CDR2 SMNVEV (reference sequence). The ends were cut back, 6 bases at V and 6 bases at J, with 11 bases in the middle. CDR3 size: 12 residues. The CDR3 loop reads CASSTGGDGYTF. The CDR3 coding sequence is TGTGCCAGCAGCACCGGGGGGGATGGCTACACCTTC.

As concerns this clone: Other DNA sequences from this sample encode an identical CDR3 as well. The CDR3 loop reads CASSLAAGVYNEQFF. Here the CDR3 DNA reads TGTGCCAGCAGCTTAGCAGCGGGAGTCTACAATGAGCAGTTCTTC. The chain is built from TRBV7-9 and TRBJ2-1, with 8 bases matching TRBD2. The CDR3 extends over 15 amino acids. CDR1 SEHNR and CDR2 FQNEAQ come from the germline V gene (reference sequence). Trimming removed 0 bases from V and 3 bases from J; junction bases left unmatched: 1. The variable domain in full, completed from reference TRBV7-9 and TRBJ2-1, reads DTGVSQNPRHKITKRGQNVTFRCDPISEHNRLYWYRQTLGQGPEFLTYFQNEAQLEKSRLLSDRFSAERPKGSFSTLEIQRTEQGDSAMYLCASSLAAGVYNEQFFGPGTRLTVL.

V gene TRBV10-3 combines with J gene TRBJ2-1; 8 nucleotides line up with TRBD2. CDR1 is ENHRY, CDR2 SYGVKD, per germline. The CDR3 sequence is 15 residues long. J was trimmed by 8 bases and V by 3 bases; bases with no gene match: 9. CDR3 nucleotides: TGTGCCATCAGTGATGGGGTCTACGGGGGGGATGAGCAGTTCTTC. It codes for CAISDGVYGGDEQFF.

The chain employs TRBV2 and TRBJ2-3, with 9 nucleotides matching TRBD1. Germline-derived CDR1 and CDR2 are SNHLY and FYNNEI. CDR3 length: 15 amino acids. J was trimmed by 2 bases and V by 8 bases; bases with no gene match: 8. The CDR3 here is CASSGTGRPTDTQYF. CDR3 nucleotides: TGTGCCAGCTCCGGGACAGGGAGACCCACAGATACGCAGTATTTT. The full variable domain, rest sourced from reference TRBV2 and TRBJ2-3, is EPEVTQTPSHQVTQMGQEVILRCVPISNHLYFYWYRQILGQKVEFLVSFYNNEISEKSEIFDDQFSVERPDGSNFTLKIRSTKLEDSAMYFCASSGTGRPTDTQYFGPGTRLTVL.

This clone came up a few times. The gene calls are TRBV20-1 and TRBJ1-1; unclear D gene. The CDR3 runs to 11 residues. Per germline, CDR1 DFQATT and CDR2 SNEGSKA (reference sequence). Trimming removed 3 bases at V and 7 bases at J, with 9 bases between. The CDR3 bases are TGCAGTGCTAGGGGAGGATATGAAGCTTTCTTT. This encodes CSARGGYEAFF.

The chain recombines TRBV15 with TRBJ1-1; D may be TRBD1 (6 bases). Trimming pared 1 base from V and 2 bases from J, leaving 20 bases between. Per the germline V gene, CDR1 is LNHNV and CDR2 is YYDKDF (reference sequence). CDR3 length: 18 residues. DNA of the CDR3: TGTGCCACCAGCAGAGCCCCCCTCTGGACAGAATCTAACACTGAAGCTTTCTTT. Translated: CATSRAPLWTESNTEAFF.

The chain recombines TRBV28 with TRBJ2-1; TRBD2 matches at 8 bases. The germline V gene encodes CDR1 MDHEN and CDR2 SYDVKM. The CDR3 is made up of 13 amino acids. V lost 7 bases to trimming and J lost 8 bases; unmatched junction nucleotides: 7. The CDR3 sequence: CASNRGGRDEQFF. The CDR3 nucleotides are TGTGCCAGCAATCGGGGGGGTAGGGATGAGCAGTTCTTC.